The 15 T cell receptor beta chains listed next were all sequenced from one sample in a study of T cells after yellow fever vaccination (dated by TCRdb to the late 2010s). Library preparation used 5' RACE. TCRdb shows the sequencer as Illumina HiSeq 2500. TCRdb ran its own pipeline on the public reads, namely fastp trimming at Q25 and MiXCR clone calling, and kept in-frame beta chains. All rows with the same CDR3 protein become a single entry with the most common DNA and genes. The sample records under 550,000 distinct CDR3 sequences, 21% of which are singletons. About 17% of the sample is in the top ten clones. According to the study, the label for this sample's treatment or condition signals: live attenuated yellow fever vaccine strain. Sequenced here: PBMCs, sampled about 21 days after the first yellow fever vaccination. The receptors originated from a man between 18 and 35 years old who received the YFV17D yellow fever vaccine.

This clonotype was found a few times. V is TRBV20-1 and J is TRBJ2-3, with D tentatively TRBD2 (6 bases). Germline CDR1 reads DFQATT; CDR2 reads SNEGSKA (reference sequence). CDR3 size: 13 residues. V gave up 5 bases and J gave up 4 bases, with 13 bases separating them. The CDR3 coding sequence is TGCAGTGCTGGGTCCAGGAGGGCAGATACGCAGTATTTT. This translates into CSAGSRRADTQYF.

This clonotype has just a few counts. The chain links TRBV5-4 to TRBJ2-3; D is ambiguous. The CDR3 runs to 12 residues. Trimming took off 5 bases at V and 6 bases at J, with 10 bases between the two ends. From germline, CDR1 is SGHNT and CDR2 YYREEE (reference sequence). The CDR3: CASSREVDTQYF. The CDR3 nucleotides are TGTGCCAGCAGTCGAGAGGTGGATACGCAGTATTTT.

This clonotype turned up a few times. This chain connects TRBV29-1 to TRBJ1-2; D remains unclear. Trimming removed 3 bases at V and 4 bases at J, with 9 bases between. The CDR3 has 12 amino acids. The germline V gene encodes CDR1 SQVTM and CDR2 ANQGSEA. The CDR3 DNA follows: TGCAGCGTTGACGCCGGGCCCTATGGCTACACCTTC. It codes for CSVDAGPYGYTF.

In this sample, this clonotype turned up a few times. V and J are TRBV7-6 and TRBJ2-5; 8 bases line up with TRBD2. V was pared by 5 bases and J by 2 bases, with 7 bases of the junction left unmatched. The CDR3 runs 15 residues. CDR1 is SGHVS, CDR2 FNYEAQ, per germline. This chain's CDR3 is CASSALVAGQETQYF. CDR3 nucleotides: TGTGCCAGCAGCGCCTTGGTAGCGGGGCAAGAGACCCAGTACTTC.

This CDR3 is CASSLVFSGANVLTF. Written as DNA, the CDR3 is TGTGCCAGCAGCTTGGTGTTCTCTGGGGCCAACGTCCTGACTTTC. The chain combines TRBV5-6 with TRBJ2-6; D is ambiguous. Trimming took off 0 bases at V and 0 bases at J, with 4 bases between the two ends. The CDR3 runs to 15 residues. The germline V gene encodes CDR1 SGHDT and CDR2 YYEEEE.

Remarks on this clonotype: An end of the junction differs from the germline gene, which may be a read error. CDR3 sequence reads: CASSLAGTGLNPGELFF. The CDR3 coding sequence is TGTGCCAGCAGCTTAGCTGGCACAGGCCTGAACCCCGGGGAGCTGTTTTTT. The chain employs TRBV7-2 and TRBJ2-2; tentatively, D is TRBD1 (5 bases). The CDR3 spans 17 residues. Germline V gene lookup returns CDR1 SGHTA and CDR2 FQGNSA. Supplemented by reference TRBV7-2 and TRBJ2-2, the full variable domain reads GAGVSQSPSNKVTEKGKDVELRCDPISGHTALYWYRQSLGQGLEFLIYFQGNSAPDKSGLPSDRFSAERTGGSVSTLTIQRTQQEDSAVYLCASSLAGTGLNPGELFFGEGSRLTVL.

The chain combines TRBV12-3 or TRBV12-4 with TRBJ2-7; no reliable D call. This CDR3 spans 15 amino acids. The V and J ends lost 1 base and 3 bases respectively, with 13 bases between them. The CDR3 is CASSLGSDLLYEQYF. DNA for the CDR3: TGTGCCAGCAGTTTAGGGTCCGACTTACTCTACGAGCAGTACTTC.

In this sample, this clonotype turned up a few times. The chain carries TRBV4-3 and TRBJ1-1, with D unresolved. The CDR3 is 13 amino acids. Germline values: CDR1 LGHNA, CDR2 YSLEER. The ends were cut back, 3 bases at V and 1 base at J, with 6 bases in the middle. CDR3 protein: CASSQVQNTEAFF. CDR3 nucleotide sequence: TGCGCCAGCAGCCAGGTTCAGAACACTGAAGCTTTCTTT.

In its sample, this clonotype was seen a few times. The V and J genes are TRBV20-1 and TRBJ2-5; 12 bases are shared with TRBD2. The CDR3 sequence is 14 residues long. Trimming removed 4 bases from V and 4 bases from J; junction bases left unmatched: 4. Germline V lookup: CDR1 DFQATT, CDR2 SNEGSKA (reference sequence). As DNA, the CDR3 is TGCAGTGCTACAGGACTAGCGGGGTTAGAGACCCAGTACTTC. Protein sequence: CSATGLAGLETQYF.

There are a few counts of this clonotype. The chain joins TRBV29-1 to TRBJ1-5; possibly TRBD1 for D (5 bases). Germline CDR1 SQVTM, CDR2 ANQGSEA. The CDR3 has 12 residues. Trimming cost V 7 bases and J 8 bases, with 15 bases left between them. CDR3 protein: CSAGGSHEPQHF. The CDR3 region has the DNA TGCAGCGCCGGGGGGAGCCACGAGCCCCAGCATTTT. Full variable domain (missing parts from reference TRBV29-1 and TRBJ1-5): SAVISQKPSRDICQRGTSLTIQCQVDSQVTMMFWYRQQPGQSLTLIATANQGSEATYESGFVIDKFPISRPNLTFSTLTVSNMSPEDSSIYLCSAGGSHEPQHFGDGTRLSIL.

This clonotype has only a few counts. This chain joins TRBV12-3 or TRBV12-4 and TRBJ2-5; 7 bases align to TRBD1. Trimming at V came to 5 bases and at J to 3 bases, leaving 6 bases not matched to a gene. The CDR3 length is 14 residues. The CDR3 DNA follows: TGTGCCAGCAGTCATACAGGACAGGAAGAGACCCAGTACTTC. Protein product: CASSHTGQEETQYF.

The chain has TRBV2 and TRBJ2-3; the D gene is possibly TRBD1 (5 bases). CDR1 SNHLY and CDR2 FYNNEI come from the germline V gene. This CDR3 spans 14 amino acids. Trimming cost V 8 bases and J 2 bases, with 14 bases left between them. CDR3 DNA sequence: TGTGCCAGCGAGTCGACAGTCTTCACAGATACGCAGTATTTT. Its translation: CASESTVFTDTQYF. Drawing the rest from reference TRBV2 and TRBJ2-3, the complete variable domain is EPEVTQTPSHQVTQMGQEVILRCVPISNHLYFYWYRQILGQKVEFLVSFYNNEISEKSEIFDDQFSVERPDGSNFTLKIRSTKLEDSAMYFCASESTVFTDTQYFGPGTRLTVL.

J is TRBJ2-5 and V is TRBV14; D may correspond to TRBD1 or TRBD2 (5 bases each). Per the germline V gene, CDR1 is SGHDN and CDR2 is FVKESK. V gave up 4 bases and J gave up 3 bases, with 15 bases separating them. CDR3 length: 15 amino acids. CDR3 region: CASSPRAGSKETQYF. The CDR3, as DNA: TGTGCCAGCAGCCCTCGAGCAGGGAGCAAAGAGACCCAGTACTTC. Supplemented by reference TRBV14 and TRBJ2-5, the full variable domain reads EAGVTQFPSHSVIEKGQTVTLRCDPISGHDNLYWYRRVMGKEIKFLLHFVKESKQDESGMPNNRFLAERTGGTYSTLKVQPAELEDSGVYFCASSPRAGSKETQYFGPGTRLLVL.

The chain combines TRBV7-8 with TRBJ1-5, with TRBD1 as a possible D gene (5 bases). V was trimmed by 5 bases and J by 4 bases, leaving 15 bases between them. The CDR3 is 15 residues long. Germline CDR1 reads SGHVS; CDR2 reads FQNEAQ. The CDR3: CASSPWDGTNQPQHF. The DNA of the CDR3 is TGTGCCAGCAGCCCGTGGGACGGAACTAATCAGCCCCAGCATTTT.

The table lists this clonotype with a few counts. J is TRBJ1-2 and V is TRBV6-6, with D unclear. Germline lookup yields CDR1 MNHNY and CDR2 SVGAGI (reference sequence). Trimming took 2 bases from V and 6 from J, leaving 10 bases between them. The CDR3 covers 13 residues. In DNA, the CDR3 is TGTGCCAGCAGTTACCGCGTGCCCGATGGCTACACCTTC. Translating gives CASSYRVPDGYTF.